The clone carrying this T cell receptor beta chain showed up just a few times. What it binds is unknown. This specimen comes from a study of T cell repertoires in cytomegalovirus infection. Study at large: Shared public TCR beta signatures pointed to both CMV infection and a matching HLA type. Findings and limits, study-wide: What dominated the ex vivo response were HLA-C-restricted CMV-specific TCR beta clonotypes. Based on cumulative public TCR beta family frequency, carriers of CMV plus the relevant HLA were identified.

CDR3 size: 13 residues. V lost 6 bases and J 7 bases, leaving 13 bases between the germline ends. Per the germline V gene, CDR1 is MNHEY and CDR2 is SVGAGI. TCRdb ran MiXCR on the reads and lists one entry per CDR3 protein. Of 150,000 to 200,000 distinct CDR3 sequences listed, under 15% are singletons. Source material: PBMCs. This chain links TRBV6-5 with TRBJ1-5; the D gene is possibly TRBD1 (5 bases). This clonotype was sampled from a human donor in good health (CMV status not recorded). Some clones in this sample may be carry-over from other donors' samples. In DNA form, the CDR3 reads TGTGCCAGCAGCCGCAGGGCACAGCAGCCCCAGCATTTT. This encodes CASSRRAQQPQHF.